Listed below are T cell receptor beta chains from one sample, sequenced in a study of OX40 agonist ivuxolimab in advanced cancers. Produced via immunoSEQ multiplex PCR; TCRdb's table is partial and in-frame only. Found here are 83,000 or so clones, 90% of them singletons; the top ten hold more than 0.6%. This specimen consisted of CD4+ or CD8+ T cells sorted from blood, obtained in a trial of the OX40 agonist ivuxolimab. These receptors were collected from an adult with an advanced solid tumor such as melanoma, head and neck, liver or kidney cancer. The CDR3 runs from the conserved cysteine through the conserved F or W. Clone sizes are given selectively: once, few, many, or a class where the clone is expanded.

CASRLGAGLFYEQYF	TRBV28	TRBJ2-7	NA
CASSYANGELFF	TRBV7-8	TRBJ2-2	once
CASRQGLETINIQYF	TRBV5-8	TRBJ2-4	NA
CASSLLEPPRGLFF	TRBV28	TRBJ2-2	NA
CASSEEDTQYF	TRBV9	TRBJ2-3	NA
CASSQSQSADTQYF	TRBV4-1	TRBJ2-3	NA
CASSVNSAGGRNEQFF	TRBV9	TRBJ2-1	NA
CASGQGVHYEQYF	TRBV4-3	TRBJ2-7	NA
CASSDRPGHDRPQHF	TRBV2	TRBJ1-5	NA
CASSFGRAFGETQYF	TRBV28	TRBJ2-5	few
CASSYLTGDGEQYF	TRBV6-5	TRBJ2-7	NA
CASLDRGFYEQYF	TRBV28	TRBJ2-7	NA
CASSIRAGYQPQHF	TRBV19	TRBJ1-5	NA
CATSRPPEVLFF	TRBV15	TRBJ2-1	NA
CASSSGLSSSYNEQFF	TRBV7-2	TRBJ2-1	NA
CASIGTVVETQYF	TRBV2	TRBJ2-5	NA
CASSFGQSGNTIYF	TRBV5-1	TRBJ1-3	NA
CASSPVTDQPQHF	TRBV18	TRBJ1-5	few
CASSQGGQHSNQPQHF	TRBV28	TRBJ1-5	NA
CASSQDRVGRSEAFF	TRBV4-3	TRBJ1-1	NA
CASSVSGTGAGNTIYF	TRBV9	TRBJ1-3	NA
CASSLDSGAGNTIYF	TRBV5-1	TRBJ1-3	NA
CASSLWQGWIDTSDKNIQYF	TRBV28	TRBJ2-4	NA
CASSQDPGPRDEKLFF	TRBV5-4	TRBJ1-4	NA